This section outlines one T cell receptor beta chain sequence together with its context. The antigen is unknown. The naive CD8 population came from CD45RO-negative cells selected for CCR7, without terminally differentiated effector memory CD45RA+ cells. Caucasian adults living in Nashville, Tennessee, provided all samples. The assay was immunoSEQ multiplex PCR, and TCRdb's table has in-frame clones only and misses some. The sample comprises 2 million to 2.5 million clones, 93% of which are singletons, and under 2% rests with the top ten. The data were taken from a study of shared clonotypes between healthy human individuals. Study-level background: There were three CD4 naive, three CD4 memory, two CD8 naive and one CD8 memory plates per donor. Overall study results and limits: Sampling was confined to blood; repertoires within tissues likely differ. In a few donors, around 5% of naive CD4 clonotypes appeared in common.

Looked up from germline, CDR1 is MNHEY and CDR2 is SMNVEV (reference sequence). Trimming cost V 6 bases and J 2 bases; bases outside gene matches: 9. This CDR3 region has 16 residues. The specimen was naive CD8+ T cells from PBMCs. The chain links TRBV27 to TRBJ2-3; 9 nucleotides match TRBD2. This sequence was found in a man between 18 and 35 years old in good health. Some clones in this sample may be carry-over from other donors' samples. CDR3 sequence (DNA): TGTGCCAGCAGGCCCCTAGCGGGAAGTATCACAGATACGCAGTATTTT. Translation gives CASRPLAGSITDTQYF.